One and the same sample provided the 8 T cell receptor beta chains below, sequenced in a study of T cell clonality in common variable immunodeficiency. The assay was immunoSEQ multiplex PCR, and TCRdb's table has in-frame clones only and misses some. There are roughly 60,000 clones in the sample, none observed a single time. Sequencing was carried out using peripheral blood mononuclear cells. Receptors originate from a person aged 18 to 75 in good health.

This clone was found many times. The missing CDR3 end, 3 residues past where the read stops, is filled in from the germline J gene. The J gene is TRBJ2-2, the V gene TRBV20-1; 10 positions match TRBD2. The ends lost 4 bases at V and 2 bases at J; junction bases unmatched: 1. The CDR3 extends over 14 amino acids. Germline loops: CDR1 DFQATT, CDR2 SNEGSKA (reference sequence). This CDR3 is CSAIAGGNTGELFF. The sequenced part of the CDR3 DNA is TGCAGTGCTATAGCGGGAGGCAACACCGGGGAG.

There are many counts of this clone. With the read ending 3 residues before the CDR3 end, the germline J gene is used to fill in that end. V is TRBV10-1 and J is TRBJ2-1, with 7 bases matching TRBD1. The CDR3 runs 14 residues. V lost 6 bases to trimming and J lost 5 bases; unmatched junction nucleotides: 7. Germline CDR1 and CDR2: WNHNN and SYGVQD (reference sequence). The CDR3 DNA, read in part, is TGCGCCAGCAGAAACCGGGACAGTAACAATGAG. Protein: CASRNRDSNNE. The full CDR3 protein is CASRNRDSNNEQFF.

This clone was seen many times. The CDR3 bases that were read are TGCGCCAGCAGTGATAGTAGGGGGACTATCTACGAG. Its translation is CASSDSRGTIYE. The full CDR3 reads CASSDSRGTIYEQYF. The chain uses TRBV10-1 and TRBJ2-7; the D gene is possibly TRBD2 (7 bases). Read data end 3 residues before the CDR3 end; the end is taken from the germline J gene. V gave up 3 bases and J gave up 3 bases, with 15 bases separating them. Germline values: CDR1 WNHNN, CDR2 SYGVQD (reference sequence). The CDR3 runs 15 residues.

This clone was recorded many times. Read coverage stops 3 residues before the CDR3 terminus; the germline J gene supplies the remainder. This chain joins TRBV30 and TRBJ1-1, with a weak D call TRBD1 (5 bases). The V gene's germline CDR1 is GTSNPN and CDR2 SVGIG (reference sequence). The CDR3 is 12 residues long. Trimming took off 0 bases at V and 5 bases at J, with 7 bases between the two ends. The CDR3 spells CAWSVGETEAFF. The CDR3 DNA, read in part, is TGTGCCTGGAGTGTAGGGGAAACTGAA.

This clone was recorded many times. The CDR3 end falls 3 residues outside the read, so it is completed with the germline J gene. The chain recombines TRBV7-2 with TRBJ1-1, with D hard to call. V was shortened by 3 bases and J by 4 bases, with 9 bases between the two germline ends. This CDR3 comprises 13 residues. Germline CDR1 SGHTA, CDR2 FQGNSA. CDR3 sequence: CASSFRLGTEAFF. The CDR3 DNA, read in part, is TGTGCCAGCAGCTTCCGACTCGGCACTGAA. The entire variable domain, with the rest obtained from reference TRBV7-2 and TRBJ1-1, is as follows: GAGVSQSPSNKVTEKGKDVELRCDPISGHTALYWYRQSLGQGLEFLIYFQGNSAPDKSGLPSDRFSAERTGGSVSTLTIQRTQQEDSAVYLCASSFRLGTEAFFGQGTRLTVV.

This clone was recorded many times. CDR3: CASSAGQGYEQYF. The CDR3 bases that were read are TGTGCCAGCAGTGCGGGACAGGGGTACGAG. The J gene is TRBJ2-7, the V gene TRBV28; 10 bases are shared with TRBD1. The read is 3 residues too short to cover the CDR3 end, so that end is filled in from the germline J gene. After removal of 5 bases from V and 4 bases from J, the junction contained 2 bases not matched to a gene. The length of the CDR3 is 13 residues. The germline V gene has CDR1 MDHEN and CDR2 SYDVKM.

This clone was counted many times. The sequence runs out 3 residues before the end of the CDR3; the remainder is reconstructed from the germline J gene. This chain joins TRBV6-2 or TRBV6-3 and TRBJ2-7; 11 bases map to TRBD2. The V segment lost 6 bases and the J segment 5 bases; nucleotides outside the gene matches: 9. Germline V gene lookup returns CDR1 MNHEY and CDR2 SVGEGT. CDR3 size: 15 residues. CDR3 residues: CASSPLAGGFDEQYF. CDR3 DNA (partial): TGTGCCAGCAGCCCTCTAGCGGGAGGTTTCGACGAG.

To note about this clone: Coverage ceases 3 residues before the CDR3 finishes, and the germline J gene fills in the end. This sequence joins TRBV19 and TRBJ2-1, with 8 bases aligning to TRBD2. The CDR3 is 16 amino acids. The V gene's germline CDR1 is LNHDA and CDR2 SQIVND (reference sequence). V dropped 3 bases and J dropped 6; count of bases not matched to a gene: 10. The CDR3: CASSMRSLAGSNEQFF. CDR3 bases read: TGTGCCAGTAGTATGAGGAGCCTAGCGGGCAGCAATGAG.